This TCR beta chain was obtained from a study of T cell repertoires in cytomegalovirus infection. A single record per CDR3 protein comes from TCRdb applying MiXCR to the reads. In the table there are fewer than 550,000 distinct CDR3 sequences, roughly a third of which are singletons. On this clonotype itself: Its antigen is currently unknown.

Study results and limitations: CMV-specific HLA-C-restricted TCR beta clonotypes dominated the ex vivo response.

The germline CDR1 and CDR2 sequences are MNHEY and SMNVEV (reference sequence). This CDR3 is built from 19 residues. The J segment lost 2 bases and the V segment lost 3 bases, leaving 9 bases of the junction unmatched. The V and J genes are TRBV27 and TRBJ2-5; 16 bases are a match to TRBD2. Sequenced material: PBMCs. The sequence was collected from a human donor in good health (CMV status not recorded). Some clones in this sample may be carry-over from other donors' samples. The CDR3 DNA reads TGTGCCAGCAGTTTGAAGTTGGGACTAGCGGGGGGGCGGCAAGAGACCCAGTACTTC. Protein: CASSLKLGLAGGRQETQYF.